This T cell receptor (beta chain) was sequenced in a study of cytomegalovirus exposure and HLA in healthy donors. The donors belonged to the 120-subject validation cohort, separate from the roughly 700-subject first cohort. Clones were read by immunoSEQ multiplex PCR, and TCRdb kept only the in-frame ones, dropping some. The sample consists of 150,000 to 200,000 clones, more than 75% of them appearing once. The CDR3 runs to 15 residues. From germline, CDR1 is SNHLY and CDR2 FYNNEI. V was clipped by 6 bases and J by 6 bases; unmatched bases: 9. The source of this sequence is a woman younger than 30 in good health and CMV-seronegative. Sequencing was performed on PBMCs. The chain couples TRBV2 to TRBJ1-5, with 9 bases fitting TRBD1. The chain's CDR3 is CASRTRTGAGQPQHF. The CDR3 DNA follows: TGTGCCAGCAGAACCCGGACAGGGGCTGGTCAGCCCCAGCATTTT.